This is a list of T cell receptor beta chains from one sample in a study of cytotoxic CD8 clonotypes in ibrutinib-treated CLL. The assay was immunoSEQ multiplex PCR, and TCRdb's table has in-frame clones only and misses some. This repertoire shows 300,000 to 400,000 clones, about 61% found once; its top ten account for roughly 6.8%. The sequencing here drew on PBMCs, taken after 36 months of ibrutinib treatment. The receptors here all came from a human donor with chronic lymphocytic leukemia. Both conserved end residues are part of each CDR3.

V | CDR3
TRBV7-8 | CASSLASVRTSGGAGGEQYF
TRBV10-3 | CAISALAGVADTQYF
TRBV25-1 | CASRRGAGELFF
TRBV7-8 | CASSSRTGGGYTF
TRBV27 | CASSPLLVSGSYNEQFF
TRBV7-3 | CASSSSKTQYF
TRBV19 | CASSIDRQLQETQYF
TRBV7-2 | CASSSTGGMSYGYTF
TRBV6-1 | CASSEGLTSSYNEQFF
TRBV7-6 | CASSGGQGPSYEQYF
TRBV28 | CASSFLQAIYNEQFF
TRBV7-9 | CASSLGDRFPSGANVLTF
TRBV10-3 | CAISQPGLGKETQYF
TRBV6-5 | CASSTRLGHLPQYF
TRBV9 | CASSPGTSGAILF
TRBV5-4 | CASSALGSGTGELFF
TRBV11-3 | CASSLQVRSYEQYF
TRBV13 | CASSPSLVTDTQYF
TRBV5-1 | CASSLAWGVGYTF
TRBV9 | CASSIYLADTYNEQFF
TRBV28 | CASSRGGTGELFF
TRBV4-1 | CASSQVGDEQFF
TRBV5-1 | CASGGGGYVQETQYF
TRBV29-1 | CSVSPSGKGNQPQHF
TRBV5-1 | CASSFGPAGGNEKLFF
TRBV27 | CASKIGVNTEAFF
TRBV13 | CASSKEWGTGDHYGYTF
TRBV5-1 | CASRGGENIQYF
TRBV27 | CASSQRTSGSSWQYF
TRBV9 | CASRPSGGVYNEQFF
TRBV18 | CASSPDRQTYNEQFF
TRBV4-2 | CASSQAGGSSGYTF
TRBV4-1 | CASSQDFGDRTYEQYF
TRBV4-3 | CASSHLAGAETQYF
TRBV7-6 | CASSDTYEQYF
TRBV6-5 | CASSTKTGIYEQYF
TRBV6-5 | CASSYLQSTGELFF
TRBV7-7 | CASSLGTSGRSDTGELFF
TRBV6-5 | CASSHGDTQYF
TRBV29-1 | CSENGYTF
TRBV6-5 | CASSQGYGELFF
TRBV5-1 | CASSPQQGGTYNSPLHF
TRBV2 | CASSVDPGRFWAGANVLTF
TRBV9 | CASSVYGGLYSNQPQHF
TRBV28 | CASSLGETGEAGLAKNIQYF
TRBV27 | CAVWGNSRTDTQYF
TRBV28 | CASSLVTGTYEQYF
TRBV6-6 | CASSRTGYSGYTF
TRBV19 | CASSMGWGPTSYEQYF
TRBV10-3 | CAISGWSGTIYEQYF
TRBV5-5 | CASSPRTGVGQPQHF
TRBV29-1 | CSVVTTGGRAYEQYF
TRBV21-1 | CASSQLTDGVYEQYF